This entry describes one T cell receptor (beta chain). Its antigen remains unidentified. Base qualities are not at hand, and no much larger clone is one base apart. The data are from a study of PD-L1 blockade in urothelial cancer (TCRdb year 2017). Regarding the complete study: Therapy was started at some point between 2013 and 2015 for all patients, and atezolizumab 1,200 mg was administered intravenously every 3 weeks. An exploratory multi-omic analysis was conducted of the somatic, immune and clinical correlates of response to PD-L1 blockade with atezolizumab in urothelial cancer. Pretreatment tumor samples, along with matched peripheral blood serially collected before and after atezolizumab treatment, were subjected to TCR sequencing. Durable clinical benefit meant progression-free survival longer than 6 months, and TCR features were also tested against progression-free and overall survival. Nine patients reached durable clinical benefit, while some 19 patients did not. Blood samples were analyzed at 3 weeks after treatment start (second dose) and at 6 weeks after treatment start. Pretreatment blood TCR-seq was available for fewer than 30 patients, at least one posttreatment blood collection was obtained for 24 patients, and tumor TCR-seq was available for 24 patients. In the same patients, pretreatment tumors underwent whole exome sequencing and RNA sequencing in addition to TCR sequencing. A median of about 140,000 T cells and tens of thousands of unique TCRs was obtained from blood samples, and a median clonality of approximately 0.08 was observed. Patients had an ECOG performance status of 0 or 1 and had received between 0 and 3 prior chemotherapy regimens. Twenty-five of 29 patients were males with bladder-origin urothelial cancer, and about 65% of the roughly 29 reported a prior smoking history.

The research as a whole found: Improved progression-free and overall survival was associated with having pretreatment peripheral blood TCR clonality below the median. Small sample size (n ≈ 28) and many exploratory analyses mean the results are intended to be hypothesis-generating. Greater expansion of tumor-associated TCR clones in peripheral blood 3 weeks after the start of treatment was observed in patients with durable benefit (n of about 24, p = 0.022).

Read against the paper, the sample's time point label means: pretreatment peripheral blood. A total of 25 to 30 patients with locally advanced or metastatic urothelial carcinoma, treated at Memorial Sloan Kettering on a trial protocol, made up the cohort. Peripheral blood mononuclear cells were collected pretreatment and during treatment, with between 1 and 8 total time points per patient. The Qiagen DNeasy Blood extraction kit was used to purify genomic DNA from total PBMCs and tumor samples. PBMCs were collected pretreatment and during treatment and were isolated and stored as previously described. To estimate absolute template abundance from read counts, synthetic TCR analog templates were spiked into each PCR. Using the immunoSEQ assay, TCRbeta CDR3 regions were amplified from genomic DNA with bias-controlled V and J gene primers. Sequencing of rearranged TCRbeta segments was done at approximately 20X coverage. Turning to the authors' computational methods: Clustering was used to correct sequencing errors, and CDR3s were annotated against IMGT to assign V, D and J genes. Only productive TCRbeta rearrangements were used in downstream analyses, excluding out-of-frame or stop-codon sequences. Clonality was calculated as one minus the Shannon entropy normalized by the log of the number of unique productive sequences. Clones differing between time points or between blood and tumor were identified using Fisher's exact test with Benjamini-Hochberg correction, with an adjusted p below 0.01 applied as the threshold. TCRdb took this table from immuneACCESS and kept in-frame rearrangements with V and J called. Such tables lack part of the clones; where checked against another copy, unresolved V genes explain under half of the gap, and the rest is unexplained. V, J and clone size are taken as reported in that table, and D and trimming were inferred from the DNA itself. Counted in this sample were more than 55,000 clones; about 81% of them appeared once. The ten top clones hold around 1.7% of the sample.

The sequence came from a man in his sixties or seventies with urothelial cancer. The specimen was PBMCs, collected around atezolizumab (anti-PD-L1) treatment.

The CDR3 protein sequence reads: CASSPERVVLNTIYF. The DNA sequence is TGTGCCAGCAGTCCCGAGAGGGTAGTTTTGAACACCATATATTTT. The V and J segments used are TRBV11-2 and TRBJ1-3, with the identity of the D gene unclear. The junction carries 19 bases between V and J, which are trimmed by 6 bases and 7 bases respectively. The CDR3 runs 15 amino acids, cysteine and phenylalanine included. The retained sequence is limited to the CDR3, 45 bases, with the frame set at the first base. CDR1 and CDR2 are read off the germline V gene as SGHAT and FQNNGV.